A selection of T cell receptor beta chains follows, all from one sample in a study of sequential checkpoint blockade in melanoma. Sequencing was performed with immunoSEQ multiplex PCR; in TCRdb, only in-frame clones are kept and a portion is missing. The repertoire includes approximately 18,000 clones, over 55% of them detected once, and 21% sits in the top ten. The sequencing here drew on CD8+ T cells sorted from blood (inferred from file names), taken from a patient given nivolumab and ipilimumab in sequence. The receptors were sampled from a human donor with melanoma. CDR3s include the opening cysteine and the closing phenylalanine or tryptophan. The order of the fields is V gene, J gene, D gene, clone size, CDR3 protein, CDR3 DNA. D genes are given only for firm matches. Part of the rows lack a size; the others show once, few, many or a class for expanded clones.

>TRBV4-3|TRBJ1-2|TRBD1|-
CASSPDRGGYYGYTF
TGCGCCAGCAGCCCGGACAGGGGGGGATACTATGGCTACACCTTC
>TRBV27|TRBJ1-2|-|-
CASSPVGGRDYGYTF
TGTGCCAGCAGCCCCGTCGGGGGGCGCGACTATGGCTACACCTTC
>TRBV27|TRBJ1-2|-|-
CASSLGGTNGYTF
TGTGCCAGCAGTTTAGGCGGGACGAATGGCTACACCTTC
>TRBV28|TRBJ1-2|-|-
CASSLLQGTYYGYTF
TGTGCCAGCAGTTTGCTACAGGGAACGTACTATGGCTACACCTTC
>TRBV9|TRBJ1-1|-|-
CASSVGTTMNTEAFF
TGTGCCAGCAGCGTAGGGACAACCATGAACACTGAAGCTTTCTTT
>TRBV27|TRBJ1-1|-|-
CASSLSDIGNTEAFF
TGTGCCAGCAGTTTATCCGACATTGGGAACACTGAAGCTTTCTTT
>TRBV11-2|TRBJ2-2|-|few
CASSLGGGSGNTGELFF
TGTGCCAGCAGCTTAGGAGGCGGTAGCGGGAACACCGGGGAGCTGTTTTTT
>TRBV2|TRBJ1-2|-|few
CASSANTGRGYGYTF
TGTGCCAGCAGTGCGAACACGGGGAGGGGCTATGGCTACACCTTC
>TRBV9|TRBJ1-5|TRBD1|-
CASSITGENNQPQHF
TGTGCCAGCAGCATCACAGGGGAGAACAATCAGCCCCAGCATTTT
>TRBV13|TRBJ2-7|TRBD1|-
CASSLGPGGLNEQYF
TGTGCCAGCAGCTTAGGACCAGGGGGCCTGAACGAGCAGTACTTC
>TRBV5-1|TRBJ1-2|-|few
CASSVTPEGGYTF
TGCGCCAGCAGTGTGACACCCGAAGGTGGCTACACCTTC
>TRBV5-4|TRBJ2-7|-|few
CASSLADRNYEQYF
TGTGCCAGCAGCTTGGCCGACAGAAACTACGAGCAGTACTTC
>TRBV6-5|TRBJ1-2|-|-
CASSYSHSGYGYTF
TGTGCCAGCAGTTACTCTCACAGTGGATATGGCTACACCTTC
>TRBV7-9|TRBJ2-7|TRBD1|few
CASSPAPGQYEQYF
TGTGCCAGCAGCCCAGCCCCGGGACAGTACGAGCAGTACTTC
>TRBV19|TRBJ1-4|-|-
CASSIGRAAGSEKLFF
TGTGCCAGTAGTATCGGTAGGGCAGCGGGCTCCGAAAAACTGTTTTTT
>TRBV12-5|TRBJ1-5|TRBD1|-
CASGTGQVVNQPQHF
TGTGCTAGTGGTACCGGACAGGTTGTCAATCAGCCCCAGCATTTT
>TRBV11-2|TRBJ1-1|-|-
CASSFSAGWGDQGNTEAFF
TGTGCCAGCAGCTTCTCGGCGGGGTGGGGGGACCAAGGGAACACTGAAGCTTTCTTT
>TRBV27|TRBJ2-7|TRBD2|-
CASSWTSGSEQYF
TGTGCCAGCAGTTGGACTAGCGGGAGCGAGCAGTACTTC
>TRBV5-1|TRBJ2-7|TRBD2|-
CASSESSGLPYEQYF
TGCGCCAGCAGCGAGTCTAGCGGCCTCCCCTACGAGCAGTACTTC
>TRBV7-4|TRBJ2-7|TRBD1|many
CASSVGQGSEQYF
TGTGCCAGCAGCGTAGGACAGGGAAGCGAGCAGTACTTC
>TRBV6-1|TRBJ2-7|TRBD2|-
CASSEWGLAGVEQYF
TGTGCCAGCAGTGAGTGGGGACTAGCGGGGGTTGAGCAGTACTTC
>TRBV5-1|TRBJ2-7|TRBD2|-
CASSSWTSGTYEQYF
TGCGCCAGCAGCTCTTGGACTAGCGGGACCTACGAGCAGTACTTC
>TRBV5-4|TRBJ1-2|TRBD1|few
CASSRDSNDYTF
TGTGCCAGCAGCCGGGACAGCAACGACTACACCTTC
>TRBV14|TRBJ2-7|TRBD2|few
CASSQAGTAGGEQYF
TGTGCCAGCAGCCAAGCCGGGACAGCGGGGGGCGAGCAGTACTTC
>TRBV9|TRBJ2-6|-|-
CASSVTVLSGANVLTF
TGTGCCAGCAGCGTTACAGTGCTCTCGGGGGCCAACGTCCTGACTTTC
>TRBV27|TRBJ1-4|-|medium-sized
CASSSLATNEKLFF
TGTGCCAGCAGTTCCTTAGCAACTAATGAAAAACTGTTTTTT
>TRBV4-1|TRBJ1-2|-|-
CASSQDWGVEYGYTF
TGCGCCAGCAGCCAAGATTGGGGGGTTGAATATGGCTACACCTTC
>TRBV6-5|TRBJ2-2|TRBD1|few
CASSDSQGAGELFF
TGTGCCAGCAGTGACTCACAGGGGGCCGGGGAGCTGTTTTTT
>TRBV6-5|TRBJ1-2|-|-
CASSYSRYPANYGYTF
TGTGCCAGCAGTTACTCGAGGTATCCGGCTAACTATGGCTACACCTTC
>TRBV9|TRBJ2-7|TRBD2|-
CASSVSGNNYEQYF
TGTGCCAGCAGCGTCAGCGGGAATAACTACGAGCAGTACTTC
>TRBV6-5|TRBJ2-6|-|-
CASSKDSSGANVLTF
TGTGCCAGCAGTAAAGACAGCTCTGGGGCCAACGTCCTGACTTTC
>TRBV28|TRBJ2-7|-|medium-sized
CASSPQRGKQYF
TGTGCCAGCAGCCCTCAAAGGGGTAAGCAGTACTTC
>TRBV6-5|TRBJ2-1|TRBD2|-
CASSSLAGAEQFF
TGTGCCAGCAGTTCGCTAGCGGGGGCTGAGCAGTTCTTC
>TRBV6-5|TRBJ2-1|TRBD2|-
CASSYSPSGSAYEQFF
TGTGCCAGCAGTTACTCCCCTAGCGGGAGTGCCTATGAGCAGTTCTTC
>TRBV19|TRBJ2-1|TRBD2|-
CASDDWRASGPNEQFF
TGTGCCAGTGATGACTGGAGGGCTAGCGGACCCAATGAGCAGTTCTTC
>TRBV19|TRBJ1-2|TRBD1|-
CASSTLDRADGYTF
TGTGCCAGTAGTACCCTGGACAGGGCTGATGGCTACACCTTC
>TRBV6-5|TRBJ2-7|-|once
CASSYRTRSYEQYF
TGTGCCAGCAGTTACCGAACTAGGTCCTACGAGCAGTACTTC
>TRBV9|TRBJ2-3|TRBD2|-
CASSAGGGPDTQYF
TGTGCCAGCAGCGCGGGGGGGGGACCAGATACGCAGTATTTT
>TRBV6-1|TRBJ2-1|TRBD2|-
CASSEYGGSSYNEQFF
TGTGCCAGCAGTGAGTATGGCGGGAGCTCCTACAATGAGCAGTTCTTC
>TRBV19|TRBJ1-2|TRBD1|-
CASSRTGAIYGYTF
TGTGCCAGTAGTAGGACAGGGGCCATCTATGGCTACACCTTC
>TRBV9|TRBJ2-7|TRBD1|-
CASSAYGTGYEQYF
TGTGCCAGCAGCGCCTACGGGACAGGCTACGAGCAGTACTTC
>TRBV11-3|TRBJ2-7|-|-
CASSSPWAYEQYF
TGTGCCAGCAGCTCCCCTTGGGCGTACGAGCAGTACTTC
>TRBV7-4|TRBJ2-7|TRBD2|-
CASSFTTSDSSYEQYF
TGTGCCAGCAGCTTTACCACTAGCGACAGCTCCTACGAGCAGTACTTC
>TRBV27|TRBJ2-7|TRBD2|once
CASSLSSGRGYEQYF
TGTGCCAGCAGTTTATCCTCTGGGAGGGGCTACGAGCAGTACTTC
>TRBV7-9|TRBJ1-1|-|-
CASSSYRQAEAFF
TGTGCCAGCAGCTCTTACAGACAGGCTGAAGCTTTCTTT
>TRBV11-3|TRBJ2-7|-|-
CASSLPDSKKFSYEQYF
TGTGCCAGCAGCCTTCCGGACAGTAAAAAGTTCTCCTACGAGCAGTACTTC
>TRBV5-6|TRBJ1-2|TRBD1|-
CASSLAGGAGYGYTF
TGTGCCAGCAGCTTGGCAGGGGGCGCTGGCTATGGCTACACCTTC
>TRBV5-1|TRBJ1-1|-|-
CASSPGLGNTEAFF
TGCGCCAGCAGCCCGGGACTAGGCAACACTGAAGCTTTCTTT
>TRBV14|TRBJ2-7|TRBD2|few
CASSQTSGGASEQYF
TGTGCCAGCAGCCAAACTAGCGGGGGGGCGAGTGAGCAGTACTTC
>TRBV11-2|TRBJ2-7|TRBD2|-
CASSSTVAGGGYEQYF
TGTGCCAGCAGCTCAACTGTAGCGGGAGGAGGATACGAGCAGTACTTC
>TRBV6-5|TRBJ1-2|-|-
CASSYERFGGSNGYTF
TGTGCCAGCAGTTACGAAAGGTTCGGGGGGTCCAATGGCTACACCTTC